The 7 T cell receptor beta chains presented below share a single source sample, sequenced in a study of beta chain features in type 1 diabetes. Isolated RNA was reverse transcribed in full, so expressed TCRB transcripts were sequenced. Some clones are missing from TCRdb's copy, which holds only in-frame ones; the method was immunoSEQ multiplex PCR. This table has 400,000 to 600,000 clones, about 32% appearing once. The sequenced sample consisted of naive CD4+ T cells from blood. The receptor source for this set is a man aged 18 to 29 in good health.

The sample holds a few counts of this clone. The rearrangement links TRBV25-1 to TRBJ2-4, with 10 bases identical to TRBD1. The V gene's germline CDR1 is MGHDK and CDR2 SYGVNS. The V segment lost 2 bases and the J segment 9 bases; nucleotides outside the gene matches: 4. The CDR3 consists of 14 residues. CDR3 amino acids: CASSEPGQGFIQYF. The CDR3 nucleotides read TGTGCCAGCAGTGAACCGGGACAGGGGTTCATTCAGTACTTC.

The V gene is TRBV4-2, the J gene TRBJ2-5; 9 bases match TRBD2. V was pared by 4 bases and J by 4 bases, with 13 bases of the junction left unmatched. The V gene's germline CDR1 is LGHNA and CDR2 YNFKEQ. CDR3 size: 17 residues. This chain's CDR3 is CASSPSLGAGGRETQYF. The CDR3 DNA follows: TGTGCCAGCAGCCCGTCTCTAGGGGCGGGAGGGAGAGAGACCCAGTACTTC.

This clone was seen a few times. The V gene is TRBV7-9, the J gene TRBJ2-2; TRBD2 might be the D (5 bases). V shed 4 bases and J shed 6 bases, with 15 bases lying between them. Germline-derived CDR1 and CDR2 are SEHNR and FQNEAQ (reference sequence). The CDR3 loop spans 15 amino acids. CDR3 in amino acids: CASSWGPDLSGELFF. The CDR3 DNA reads TGTGCCAGCAGCTGGGGTCCGGACTTGTCCGGGGAGCTGTTTTTT.

The CDR3 sequence is CASKEGAYTEAFF. The CDR3 bases are TGTGCCAGCAAGGAAGGGGCTTACACTGAAGCTTTCTTT. V usage is TRBV25-1 and J usage is TRBJ1-1, with D possibly being TRBD1 (5 bases). The V and J ends lost 7 bases and 3 bases respectively, with 12 bases between them. The CDR3 sequence is 13 residues long. The germline CDR1 and CDR2 sequences are MGHDK and SYGVNS.

This chain links TRBV9 with TRBJ1-3, with a tentative D call TRBD1 (5 bases). CDR3 size: 15 residues. Per germline, CDR1 SGDLS and CDR2 YYNGEE. The V gene lost 1 base and the J gene lost 4 bases, with 12 bases spanning the gap. CDR3 loop: CASSVLGTAGNTIYF. For the CDR3, the DNA is TGTGCCAGCAGCGTACTCGGGACGGCGGGAAACACCATATATTTT.

The gene calls are TRBV5-1 and TRBJ2-7; 8 nucleotides align to TRBD1. From germline, CDR1 is SGHRS and CDR2 YFSETQ. The junction had 10 bases not matched to a gene; V was cut back by 2 bases and J by 3 bases. CDR3 size: 16 residues. In DNA, the CDR3 is TGCGCCAGCAGCTTCCAGACAGGGGCCGGGATCTACGAGCAGTACTTC. Its protein product is CASSFQTGAGIYEQYF. The whole variable domain, remainder taken from reference TRBV5-1 and TRBJ2-7, is KAGVTQTPRYLIKTRGQQVTLSCSPISGHRSVSWYQQTPGQGLQFLFEYFSETQRNKGNFPGRFSGRQFSNSRSEMNVSTLELGDSALYLCASSFQTGAGIYEQYFGPGTRLTVT.

In this sample, this clone turned up a few times. This chain joins TRBV7-9 and TRBJ2-1; 14 bases line up with TRBD2. The junction had 8 bases not matched to a gene; V was cut back by 0 bases and J by 4 bases. Germline-derived CDR1 and CDR2 are SEHNR and FQNEAQ (reference sequence). The CDR3 runs 19 residues. CDR3 protein: CASSLAGLAGEQGYNEQFF. CDR3 DNA sequence: TGTGCCAGCAGCTTAGCGGGACTAGCGGGAGAACAGGGTTACAATGAGCAGTTCTTC. Full variable domain (remainder filled in from reference TRBV7-9 and TRBJ2-1): DTGVSQNPRHKITKRGQNVTFRCDPISEHNRLYWYRQTLGQGPEFLTYFQNEAQLEKSRLLSDRFSAERPKGSFSTLEIQRTEQGDSAMYLCASSLAGLAGEQGYNEQFFGPGTRLTVL.